Each of the 20 T cell receptor beta chains below was sequenced from the same sample in a study of immune evolution from preneoplasia to lung adenocarcinoma. Profiling relied on immunoSEQ multiplex PCR, and the TCRdb table lists in-frame clones only, not all of them. This table has a few thousand clones, approximately 86% appearing once. Sequenced input: FFPE minimally invasive lung adenocarcinoma tissue. The receptors stem from a donor aged 70 or older with lung adenocarcinoma.

J is TRBJ1-6 and V is TRBV7-3; TRBD1 matches 9 bases. This CDR3 spans 16 amino acids. Germline-derived CDR1 and CDR2 are SGHTA and FQGTGA. Losses at the gene ends were 2 bases for V and 5 bases for J; bases not matched to a gene: 4. CDR3 loop: CASSLHGDRDNSPLHF. The CDR3 DNA follows: TGTGCCAGCAGCTTACACGGGGACAGGGATAATTCACCCCTCCACTTT. Looking up the rest from reference TRBV7-3 and TRBJ1-6 gives the full variable domain: GAGVSQTPSNKVTEKGKYVELRCDPISGHTALYWYRQSLGQGPEFLIYFQGTGAADDSGLPNDRFFAVRPEGSVSTLKIQRTERGDSAVYLCASSLHGDRDNSPLHFGNGTRLTVT.

V and J are TRBV7-2 and TRBJ1-2; D perhaps matches TRBD1 (6 bases). Trimming pared 5 bases from V and 6 bases from J, leaving 16 bases between. In germline, CDR1 is SGHTA, CDR2 FQGNSA. This CDR3 region has 14 residues. CDR3 coding DNA: TGTGCCAGCAGCCGCTTAGGGCCAGGGGATGGCTACACCTTC. Its translation: CASSRLGPGDGYTF.

This rearrangement joins TRBV5-6 to TRBJ2-7; a weak D match, TRBD2 (6 bases). The CDR3 has 15 amino acids. The germline V gene has CDR1 SGHDT and CDR2 YYEEEE. Trimming left V 1 base short and J 7 bases short, with 18 bases between. The CDR3 DNA reads TGTGCCAGCAGCTTGTGGGTGGGGGAGGTGAAGGAGCAGTACTTC. Its protein product is CASSLWVGEVKEQYF.

The chain combines TRBV4-2 with TRBJ1-5; 7 nucleotides align to TRBD1. The V gene's germline CDR1 is LGHNA and CDR2 YNFKEQ. This CDR3 region has 16 residues. Trimming cost V 3 bases and J 3 bases; bases outside gene matches: 8. As DNA, the CDR3 is TGTGCCAGCAGCCAGGTTCTGGGACAGTCCAATCAGCCCCAGCATTTT. Protein sequence: CASSQVLGQSNQPQHF.

The chain has TRBV7-9 and TRBJ1-6, with TRBD1 identical over 7 bases. The germline V gene has CDR1 SEHNR and CDR2 FQNEAQ (reference sequence). The V and J ends lost 2 bases and 10 bases, in that order; junction bases with no gene match: 8. CDR3 length equals 15 residues. This CDR3 reads CASSLRDRVDSPLHF. CDR3 nucleotides: TGTGCCAGCAGCTTACGAGACAGGGTGGACTCACCCCTCCACTTT.

The chain couples TRBV27 to TRBJ2-7, with D perhaps matching TRBD2 (6 bases). The CDR3 extends over 13 amino acids. The V and J ends lost 6 bases and 2 bases respectively, with 11 bases between them. Germline CDR1 MNHEY, CDR2 SMNVEV (reference sequence). CDR3: CASRPGVAYEQYF. In DNA form, the CDR3 reads TGTGCCAGCAGACCGGGAGTCGCCTACGAGCAGTACTTC.

The V call is TRBV30, the J call TRBJ1-1, with 10 bases matching TRBD1. The trim removed 5 bases at V and 8 bases at J, leaving 8 bases unmatched. Germline-derived CDR1 and CDR2 are GTSNPN and SVGIG (reference sequence). The CDR3 loop spans 13 amino acids. DNA for the CDR3: TGTGCCTGGCGCCTTTTGGGACAGGGGGAAGCTTTCTTT. Translated, it gives CAWRLLGQGEAFF.

In this sample, this clone turned up a few times. The chain joins TRBV28 to TRBJ1-1, with TRBD1 as a possible D gene (6 bases). In germline, CDR1 is MDHEN, CDR2 SYDVKM. The CDR3 has 14 amino acids. The V end was cut by 5 bases, the J end by 5 bases, with 15 bases between. Here the CDR3 reads CASSIRQEETEAFF. CDR3 DNA sequence: TGTGCCAGCAGTATCCGACAGGAAGAGACTGAAGCTTTCTTT.

This CDR3 reads CASSLSRFSNQPQHF. The CDR3 DNA sequence: TGTGCCAGCAGCTTATCCAGATTTAGCAATCAGCCCCAGCATTTT. V and J are TRBV13 and TRBJ1-5; D is undetermined. The CDR3 runs to 15 residues. CDR1 PRHDT and CDR2 FYEKMQ come from the germline V gene (reference sequence). Trimming stripped 2 bases from V and 0 bases from J, with 8 bases between.

The chain links TRBV27 to TRBJ1-2; weak D call: TRBD1 (6 bases). Germline V gene lookup returns CDR1 MNHEY and CDR2 SMNVEV (reference sequence). The CDR3 runs 14 residues. The ends were cut back, 1 base at V and 6 bases at J, with 12 bases in the middle. In nucleotides, the CDR3 is TGTGCCAGCAGTTTATACAGGGAGGGCGATGGCTACACCTTC. Its translation: CASSLYREGDGYTF.

This clone was seen a handful of times. The chain is built from TRBV5-6 and TRBJ1-2; a possible D gene is TRBD1 (6 bases). This CDR3 is built from 14 residues. Trimming took 4 bases from V and 4 from J, leaving 14 bases between them. Germline loops: CDR1 SGHDT, CDR2 YYEEEE. The CDR3 nucleotides read TGTGCCAGCAGCCCTTTAACAGGGACCTATGGCTACACCTTC. It codes for CASSPLTGTYGYTF.

The chain is built from TRBV11-2 and TRBJ2-1; tentatively, D is TRBD2 (6 bases). Germline CDR1 SGHAT, CDR2 FQNNGV. Trimming stripped 3 bases from V and 0 bases from J, with 12 bases between. There are 16 residues in the CDR3. The CDR3: CASSFAGRSSYNEQFF. The DNA of the CDR3 is TGTGCCAGCAGCTTTGCGGGAAGAAGCTCCTACAATGAGCAGTTCTTC.

The chain uses TRBV2 and TRBJ2-3, with 7 bases matching TRBD2. The V and J ends lost 7 bases and 4 bases, in that order; junction bases with no gene match: 5. This CDR3 is built from 13 residues. Germline-derived CDR1 and CDR2 are SNHLY and FYNNEI. The CDR3 nucleotides read TGTGCCAGCACCCGGGACTATTCAGATACGCAGTATTTT. Translating it yields CASTRDYSDTQYF.

The chain uses TRBV11-1 and TRBJ2-7; D unclear. This CDR3 spans 14 amino acids. V was trimmed by 2 bases and J by 3 bases, leaving 11 bases between them. Germline values: CDR1 SGHAT, CDR2 FQDESV (reference sequence). Here the CDR3 reads CASSLRTSGYEQYF. The DNA for the CDR3 is TGTGCCAGCAGCTTAAGGACGTCTGGCTACGAGCAGTACTTC. The variable domain in full, with the rest retrieved from reference TRBV11-1 and TRBJ2-7, is EAEVAQSPRYKITEKSQAVAFWCDPISGHATLYWYRQILGQGPELLVQFQDESVVDDSQLPKDRFSAERLKGVDSTLKIQPAELGDSAMYLCASSLRTSGYEQYFGPGTRLTVT.

The chain couples TRBV4-2 to TRBJ2-1; TRBD2 aligns across 13 bases. This CDR3 is 18 amino acids long. CDR1 is LGHNA, CDR2 YNFKEQ, per germline. V trimming: 3 bases; J trimming: 10 bases; junction bases outside the gene matches: 15. DNA of the CDR3: TGTGCCAGCAGCCACCCCGAGACCGGGACTAGCGGGACCGGGGAGCAGTTCTTC. This translates into CASSHPETGTSGTGEQFF.

The rearrangement uses TRBV11-2 and TRBJ2-2; 7 nucleotides line up with TRBD2. V was clipped by 1 base and J by 7 bases; unmatched bases: 6. Germline V gene lookup returns CDR1 SGHAT and CDR2 FQNNGV. This CDR3 comprises 15 residues. In DNA form, the CDR3 reads TGTGCCAGCAGCTTAGTGAGCGGGAAGGGCGGGGAGCTGTTTTTT. It yields the protein CASSLVSGKGGELFF.

V is TRBV4-1 and J is TRBJ1-5, with no clear D. This CDR3 is 15 amino acids long. Trimming took off 0 bases at V and 7 bases at J, with 13 bases between the two ends. In germline, CDR1 is MGHRA, CDR2 YSYEKL. CDR3 region: CASSQDLALGQPQHF. The CDR3, as DNA: TGCGCCAGCAGCCAAGATTTGGCCTTGGGGCAGCCCCAGCATTTT.

The V call is TRBV30, the J call TRBJ1-2; D may be TRBD1 (5 bases). The germline V gene encodes CDR1 GTSNPN and CDR2 SVGIG (reference sequence). This CDR3 comprises 15 residues. Trimming stripped 0 bases from V and 4 bases from J, with 15 bases between. The CDR3 sequence is CAWSVDALGRYGYTF. The DNA for the CDR3 is TGTGCCTGGAGTGTAGACGCCCTGGGGCGCTATGGCTACACCTTC.

The chain recombines TRBV7-2 with TRBJ2-3; D possibly matches TRBD1 or TRBD2 (5 bases each). The CDR3 totals 15 residues. V lost 1 base to trimming and J lost 8 bases, with 16 bases between them. The V gene's germline CDR1 is SGHTA and CDR2 FQGNSA. The CDR3 sequence: CASSLEPGKRGTQYF. In DNA form, the CDR3 reads TGTGCCAGCAGCTTAGAGCCAGGAAAGAGGGGTACGCAGTATTTT.

This chain links TRBV4-2 with TRBJ2-5, with D possibly TRBD2 on 6 matching bases. The CDR3 is 14 amino acids. The V end was cut by 1 base, the J end by 1 base, with 7 bases between. Germline V CDR1 and CDR2: LGHNA, YNFKEQ. The CDR3 region is CASSQGGVQETQYF. Written as DNA, the CDR3 is TGTGCCAGCAGCCAAGGCGGGGTCCAAGAGACCCAGTACTTC.